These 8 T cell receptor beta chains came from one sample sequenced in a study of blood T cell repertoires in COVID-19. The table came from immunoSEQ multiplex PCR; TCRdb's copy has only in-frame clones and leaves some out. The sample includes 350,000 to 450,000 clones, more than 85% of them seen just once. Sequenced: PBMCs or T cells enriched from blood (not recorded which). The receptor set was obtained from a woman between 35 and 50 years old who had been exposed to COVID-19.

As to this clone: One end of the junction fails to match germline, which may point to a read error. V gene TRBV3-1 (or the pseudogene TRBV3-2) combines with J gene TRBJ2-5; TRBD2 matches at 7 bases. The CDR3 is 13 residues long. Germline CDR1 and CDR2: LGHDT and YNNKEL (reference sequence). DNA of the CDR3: TGTGCCAGCAGCCCTGCCGGGACTACGGTCACACACTTC. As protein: CASSPAGTTVTHF.

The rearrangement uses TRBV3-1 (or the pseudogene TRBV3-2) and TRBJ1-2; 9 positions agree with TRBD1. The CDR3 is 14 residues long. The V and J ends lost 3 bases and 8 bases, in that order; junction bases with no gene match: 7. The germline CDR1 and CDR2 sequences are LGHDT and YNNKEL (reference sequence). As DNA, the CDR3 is TGTGCCAGCAGCCAGCCGGGACAGGGCCCCGGCTACACCTTC. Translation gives CASSQPGQGPGYTF.

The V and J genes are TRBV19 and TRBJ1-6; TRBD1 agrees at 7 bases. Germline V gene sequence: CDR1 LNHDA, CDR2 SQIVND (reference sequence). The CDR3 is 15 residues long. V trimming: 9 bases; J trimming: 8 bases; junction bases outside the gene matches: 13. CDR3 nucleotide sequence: TGTGCCAGCTCCACCCGGGGCAGGGGGGATTCACCCCTCCACTTT. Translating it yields CASSTRGRGDSPLHF.

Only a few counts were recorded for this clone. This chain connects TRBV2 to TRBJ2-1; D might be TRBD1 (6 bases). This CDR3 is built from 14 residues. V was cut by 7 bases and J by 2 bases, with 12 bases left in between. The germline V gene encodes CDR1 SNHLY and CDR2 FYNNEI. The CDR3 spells CASKVDRTYNEQFF. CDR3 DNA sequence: TGTGCCAGCAAGGTGGACAGAACCTACAATGAGCAGTTCTTC.

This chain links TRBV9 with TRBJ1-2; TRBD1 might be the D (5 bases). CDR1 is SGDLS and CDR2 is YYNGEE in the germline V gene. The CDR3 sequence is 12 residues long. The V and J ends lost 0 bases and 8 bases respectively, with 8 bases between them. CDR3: CASSVEGEGYTF. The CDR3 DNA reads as TGTGCCAGCAGCGTAGAAGGGGAAGGCTACACCTTC.

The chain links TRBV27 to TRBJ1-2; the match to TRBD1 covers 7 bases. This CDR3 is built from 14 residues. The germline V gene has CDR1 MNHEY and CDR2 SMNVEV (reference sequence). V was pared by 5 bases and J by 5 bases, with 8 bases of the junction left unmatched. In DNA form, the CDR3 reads TGTGCCAGCAGTCCCCGGGACAGACAGTATGGCTACACCTTC. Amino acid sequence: CASSPRDRQYGYTF.

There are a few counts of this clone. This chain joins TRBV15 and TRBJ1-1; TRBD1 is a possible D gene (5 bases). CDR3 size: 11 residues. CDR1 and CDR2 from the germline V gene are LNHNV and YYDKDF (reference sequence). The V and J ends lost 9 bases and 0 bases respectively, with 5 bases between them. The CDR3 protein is CATQVNTEAFF. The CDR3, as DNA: TGTGCCACACAGGTGAACACTGAAGCTTTCTTT.

CDR3 nucleotides: TGTGCCAGCAGCTTTTCGCTACAGGCCCGCACCGGGGAGCTGTTTTTT. It codes for CASSFSLQARTGELFF. This chain connects TRBV5-4 to TRBJ2-2, with D perhaps matching TRBD1 (5 bases). Germline lookup yields CDR1 SGHNT and CDR2 YYREEE (reference sequence). V gave up 2 bases and J gave up 4 bases, with 15 bases separating them. The CDR3 runs to 16 residues. Variable domain in full (rest from reference TRBV5-4 and TRBJ2-2): ETGVTQSPTHLIKTRGQQVTLRCSSQSGHNTVSWYQQALGQGPQFIFQYYREEENGRGNFPPRFSGLQFPNYSSELNVNALELDDSALYLCASSFSLQARTGELFFGEGSRLTVL.